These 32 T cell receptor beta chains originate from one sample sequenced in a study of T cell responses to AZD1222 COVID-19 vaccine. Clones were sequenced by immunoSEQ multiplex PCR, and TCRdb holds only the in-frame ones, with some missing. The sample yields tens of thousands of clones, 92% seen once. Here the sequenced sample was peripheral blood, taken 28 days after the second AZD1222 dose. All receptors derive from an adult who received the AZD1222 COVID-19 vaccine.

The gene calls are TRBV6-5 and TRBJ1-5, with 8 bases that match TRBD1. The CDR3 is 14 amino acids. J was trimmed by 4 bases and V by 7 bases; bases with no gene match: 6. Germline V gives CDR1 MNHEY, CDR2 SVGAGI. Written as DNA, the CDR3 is TGTGCCAGCAATAGTTGGACAGGGAATCAGCCCCAGCATTTT. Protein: CASNSWTGNQPQHF.

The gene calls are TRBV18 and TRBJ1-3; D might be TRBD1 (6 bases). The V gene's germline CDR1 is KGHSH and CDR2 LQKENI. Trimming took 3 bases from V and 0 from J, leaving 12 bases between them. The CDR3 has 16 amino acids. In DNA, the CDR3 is TGTGCCAGCTCACCCGGCGGGGGCCGCTCTGGAAACACCATATATTTT. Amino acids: CASSPGGGRSGNTIYF.

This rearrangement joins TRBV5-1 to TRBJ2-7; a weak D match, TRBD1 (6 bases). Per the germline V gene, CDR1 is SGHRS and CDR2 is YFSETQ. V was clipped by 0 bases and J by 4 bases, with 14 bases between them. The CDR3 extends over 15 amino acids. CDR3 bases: TGCGCCAGCAGCTTGGAGTTGGACAGTAGTTACGAGCAGTACTTC. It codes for CASSLELDSSYEQYF.

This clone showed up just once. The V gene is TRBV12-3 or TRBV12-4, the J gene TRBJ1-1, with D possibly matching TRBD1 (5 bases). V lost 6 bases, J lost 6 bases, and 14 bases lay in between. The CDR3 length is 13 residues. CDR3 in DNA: TGTGCCAGCAGCCCCGGGGGTAACGCTGAAGCTTTCTTT. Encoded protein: CASSPGGNAEAFF.

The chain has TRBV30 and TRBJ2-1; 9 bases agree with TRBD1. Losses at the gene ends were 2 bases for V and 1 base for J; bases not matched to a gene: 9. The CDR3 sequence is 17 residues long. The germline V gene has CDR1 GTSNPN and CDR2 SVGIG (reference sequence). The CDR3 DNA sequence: TGTGCCTGGAGTACCATCGCCGGGACAGGGTCCTACAATGAGCAGTTCTTC. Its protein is CAWSTIAGTGSYNEQFF.

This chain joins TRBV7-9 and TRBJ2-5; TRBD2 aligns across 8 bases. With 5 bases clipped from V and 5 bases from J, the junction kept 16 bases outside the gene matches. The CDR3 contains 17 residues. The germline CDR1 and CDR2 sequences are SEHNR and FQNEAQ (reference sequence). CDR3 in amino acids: CASSTHLTGGGRETQYF. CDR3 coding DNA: TGTGCCAGCAGCACCCACCTTACGGGGGGGGGCCGGGAGACCCAGTACTTC.

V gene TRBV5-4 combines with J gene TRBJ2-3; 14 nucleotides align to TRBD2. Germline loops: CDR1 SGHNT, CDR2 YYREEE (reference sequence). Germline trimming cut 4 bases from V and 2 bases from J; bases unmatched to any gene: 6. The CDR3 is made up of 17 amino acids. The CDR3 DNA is TGTGCCAGCAGCCCGCCGGGACTAGCGGGGGTCACAGATACGCAGTATTTT. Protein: CASSPPGLAGVTDTQYF.

DNA for the CDR3: TGTGCCAGCAGGCCGACAGGGTCGGAGGGAAACACCATATATTTT. This codes for CASRPTGSEGNTIYF. The chain uses TRBV6-5 and TRBJ1-3, with 7 bases fitting TRBD1. This CDR3 has 15 amino acids. After removal of 6 bases from V and 4 bases from J, the junction contained 9 bases not matched to a gene. Germline CDR1 and CDR2: MNHEY and SVGAGI.

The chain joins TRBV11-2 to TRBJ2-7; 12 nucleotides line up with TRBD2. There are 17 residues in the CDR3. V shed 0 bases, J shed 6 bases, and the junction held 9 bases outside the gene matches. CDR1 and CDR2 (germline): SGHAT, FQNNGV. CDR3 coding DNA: TGTGCCAGCAGCTTAGATTTACTAGCGGGGGGTGGATTCGAGCAGTACTTC. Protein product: CASSLDLLAGGGFEQYF. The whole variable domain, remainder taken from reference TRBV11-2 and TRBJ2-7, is EAGVAQSPRYKIIEKRQSVAFWCNPISGHATLYWYQQILGQGPKLLIQFQNNGVVDDSQLPKDRFSAERLKGVDSTLKIQPAKLEDSAVYLCASSLDLLAGGGFEQYFGPGTRLTVT.

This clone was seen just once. CDR3 nucleotide sequence: TGTGCCAGCAGCTTGGAGGGGCCTAACTATGGCTACACCTTC. Amino acid sequence: CASSLEGPNYGYTF. The rearrangement uses TRBV5-8 and TRBJ1-2, with D possibly being TRBD1 (5 bases). The CDR3 spans 14 residues. Germline CDR1 reads SGHTS; CDR2 reads YDEGEE. The V gene lost 0 bases and the J gene lost 0 bases, with 6 bases spanning the gap.

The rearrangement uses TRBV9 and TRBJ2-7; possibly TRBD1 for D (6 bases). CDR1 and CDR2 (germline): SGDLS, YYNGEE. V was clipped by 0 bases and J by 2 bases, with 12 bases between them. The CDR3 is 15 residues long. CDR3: CASSVAPGQTYEQYF. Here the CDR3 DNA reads TGTGCCAGCAGCGTAGCTCCGGGACAAACCTACGAGCAGTACTTC.

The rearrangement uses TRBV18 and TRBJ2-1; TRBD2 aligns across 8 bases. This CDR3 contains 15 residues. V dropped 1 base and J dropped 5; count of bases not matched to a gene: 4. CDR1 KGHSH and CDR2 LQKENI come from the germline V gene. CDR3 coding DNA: TGTGCCAGCTCACCACTCGGGGGGGGGCACAATGAGCAGTTCTTC. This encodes CASSPLGGGHNEQFF.

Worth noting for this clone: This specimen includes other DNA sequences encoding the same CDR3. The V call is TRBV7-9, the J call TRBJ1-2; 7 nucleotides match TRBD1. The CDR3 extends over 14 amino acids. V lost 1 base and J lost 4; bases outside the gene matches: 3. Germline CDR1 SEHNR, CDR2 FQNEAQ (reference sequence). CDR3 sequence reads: CASSLGGGGYGYTF. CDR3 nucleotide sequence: TGTGCCAGCAGCTTAGGAGGGGGCGGCTATGGCTACACCTTC.

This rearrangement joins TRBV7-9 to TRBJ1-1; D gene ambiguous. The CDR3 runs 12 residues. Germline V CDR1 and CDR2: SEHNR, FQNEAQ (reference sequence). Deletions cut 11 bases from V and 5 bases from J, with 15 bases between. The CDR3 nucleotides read TGTGCCGTTGGACTCCTAGGGACTGAAGCTTTCTTT. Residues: CAVGLLGTEAFF.

The CDR3 here is CASGLVLAGDNEQFF. The CDR3 DNA reads TGTGCTAGTGGTTTGGTACTAGCGGGGGACAATGAGCAGTTCTTC. The genes are TRBV12-5 and TRBJ2-1; TRBD2 agrees at 11 bases. The junction had 0 bases not matched to a gene; V was cut back by 0 bases and J by 5 bases. The CDR3 is 15 residues long. Germline loops: CDR1 LGHNT, CDR2 FRNRAP. Complete variable domain (other parts from reference TRBV12-5 and TRBJ2-1): DARVTQTPRHKVTEMGQEVTMRCQPILGHNTVFWYRQTMMQGLELLAYFRNRAPLDDSGMPKDRFSAEMPDATLATLKIQPSEPRDSAVYFCASGLVLAGDNEQFFGPGTRLTVL.

CDR3 loop: CATRPGEAGELFF. As DNA, the CDR3 is TGTGCCACTCGACCGGGGGAAGCCGGGGAGCTGTTTTTT. The chain uses TRBV7-3 and TRBJ2-2, with TRBD2 as a possible D gene (6 bases). The CDR3 contains 13 residues. CDR1 is SGHTA, CDR2 FQGTGA, per germline. The ends were cut back, 10 bases at V and 6 bases at J, with 15 bases in the middle.

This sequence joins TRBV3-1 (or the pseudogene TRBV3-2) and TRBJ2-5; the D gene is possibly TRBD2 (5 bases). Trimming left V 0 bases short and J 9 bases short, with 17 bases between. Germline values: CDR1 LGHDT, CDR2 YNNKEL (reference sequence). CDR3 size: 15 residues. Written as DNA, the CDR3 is TGTGCCAGCAGCCAAGATGTCGGTCTATCCGGGGCCCAGTACTTC. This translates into CASSQDVGLSGAQYF.

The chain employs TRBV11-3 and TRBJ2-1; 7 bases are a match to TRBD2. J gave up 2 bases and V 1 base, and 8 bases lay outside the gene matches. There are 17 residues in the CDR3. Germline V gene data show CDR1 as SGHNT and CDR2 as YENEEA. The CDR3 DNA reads TGTGCCAGCAGCTTAGGTCTTTTCAGCGGGGCCTACAATGAGCAGTTCTTC. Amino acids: CASSLGLFSGAYNEQFF.

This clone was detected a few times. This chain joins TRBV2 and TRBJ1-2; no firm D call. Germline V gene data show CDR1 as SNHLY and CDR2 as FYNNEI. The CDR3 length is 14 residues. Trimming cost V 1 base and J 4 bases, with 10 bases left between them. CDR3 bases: TGTGCCAGCAGTGAAGACGTCAGTTCCTATGGCTACACCTTC. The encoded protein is CASSEDVSSYGYTF.

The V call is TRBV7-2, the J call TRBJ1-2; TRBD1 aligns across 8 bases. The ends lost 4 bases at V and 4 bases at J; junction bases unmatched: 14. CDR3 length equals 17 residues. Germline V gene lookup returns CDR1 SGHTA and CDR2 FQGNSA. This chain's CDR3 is CASSSSGGRGRVYGYTF. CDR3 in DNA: TGTGCCAGCAGCTCCTCTGGGGGCAGGGGGCGTGTCTATGGCTACACCTTC.

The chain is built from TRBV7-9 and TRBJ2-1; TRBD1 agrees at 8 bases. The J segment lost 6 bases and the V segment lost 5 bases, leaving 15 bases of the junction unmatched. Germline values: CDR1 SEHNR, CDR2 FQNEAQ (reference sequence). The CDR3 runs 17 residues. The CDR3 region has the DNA TGTGCCAGCAGCCCACGGACAGGGCTTTATTTGGGCAATGAGCAGTTCTTC. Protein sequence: CASSPRTGLYLGNEQFF.

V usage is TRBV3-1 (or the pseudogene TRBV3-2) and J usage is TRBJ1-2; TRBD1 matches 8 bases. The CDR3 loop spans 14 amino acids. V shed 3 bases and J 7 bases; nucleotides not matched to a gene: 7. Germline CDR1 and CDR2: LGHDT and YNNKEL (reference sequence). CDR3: CASSHVDRAGGYTF. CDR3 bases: TGTGCCAGCAGCCACGTGGACAGGGCGGGTGGCTACACCTTC.

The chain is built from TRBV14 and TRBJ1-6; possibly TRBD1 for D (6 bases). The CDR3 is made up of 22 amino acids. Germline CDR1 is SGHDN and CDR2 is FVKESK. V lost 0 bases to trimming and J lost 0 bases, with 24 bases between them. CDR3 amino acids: CASSQDALGAGEGFSYNSPLHF. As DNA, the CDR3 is TGTGCCAGCAGCCAAGATGCCTTGGGGGCAGGGGAAGGTTTCTCCTATAATTCACCCCTCCACTTT.

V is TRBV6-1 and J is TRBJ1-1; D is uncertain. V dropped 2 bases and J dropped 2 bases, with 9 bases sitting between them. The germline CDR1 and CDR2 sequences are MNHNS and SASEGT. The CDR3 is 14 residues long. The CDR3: CASSERVVNTEAFF. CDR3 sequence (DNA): TGTGCCAGCAGTGAAAGGGTGGTAAACACTGAAGCTTTCTTT.

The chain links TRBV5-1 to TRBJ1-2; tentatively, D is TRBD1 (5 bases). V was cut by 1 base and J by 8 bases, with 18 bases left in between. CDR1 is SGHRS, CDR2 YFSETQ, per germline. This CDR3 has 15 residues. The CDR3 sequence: CASSLLESGLGGYTF. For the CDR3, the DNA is TGCGCCAGCAGCTTGCTTGAATCAGGGTTGGGAGGCTACACCTTC. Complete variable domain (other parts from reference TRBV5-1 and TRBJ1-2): KAGVTQTPRYLIKTRGQQVTLSCSPISGHRSVSWYQQTPGQGLQFLFEYFSETQRNKGNFPGRFSGRQFSNSRSEMNVSTLELGDSALYLCASSLLESGLGGYTFGSGTRLTVV.

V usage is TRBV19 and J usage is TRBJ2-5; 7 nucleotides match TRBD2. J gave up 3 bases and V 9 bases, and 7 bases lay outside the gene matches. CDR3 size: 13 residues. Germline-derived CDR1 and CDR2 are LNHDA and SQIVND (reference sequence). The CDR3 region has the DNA TGTGCCAGCAGCGGGACGGAAAAAGAGACCCAGTACTTC. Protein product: CASSGTEKETQYF. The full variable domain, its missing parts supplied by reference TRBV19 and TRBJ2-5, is DGGITQSPKYLFRKEGQNVTLSCEQNLNHDAMYWYRQDPGQGLRLIYYSQIVNDFQKGDIAEGYSVSREKKESFPLTVTSAQKNPTAFYLCASSGTEKETQYFGPGTRLLVL.

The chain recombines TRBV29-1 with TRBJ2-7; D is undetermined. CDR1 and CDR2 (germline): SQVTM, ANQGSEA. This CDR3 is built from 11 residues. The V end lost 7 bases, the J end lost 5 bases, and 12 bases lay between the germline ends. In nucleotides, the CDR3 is TGCAGCGGCGTGAAGGGAAACGAGCAGTACTTC. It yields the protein CSGVKGNEQYF.

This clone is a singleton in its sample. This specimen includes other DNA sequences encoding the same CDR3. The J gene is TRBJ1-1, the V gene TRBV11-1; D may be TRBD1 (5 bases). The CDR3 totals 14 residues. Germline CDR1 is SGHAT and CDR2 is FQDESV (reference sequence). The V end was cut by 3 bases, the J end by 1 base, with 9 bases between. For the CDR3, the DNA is TGTGCCAGCAGCTTGGGACTTACGAACACTGAAGCTTTCTTT. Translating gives CASSLGLTNTEAFF.

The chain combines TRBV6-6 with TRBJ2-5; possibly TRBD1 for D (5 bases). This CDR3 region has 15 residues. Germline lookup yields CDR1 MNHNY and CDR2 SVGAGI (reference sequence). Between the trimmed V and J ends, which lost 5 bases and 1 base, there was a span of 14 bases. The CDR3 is CASSVSQGPQETQYF. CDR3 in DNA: TGTGCCAGCAGTGTCTCCCAGGGTCCCCAAGAGACCCAGTACTTC.

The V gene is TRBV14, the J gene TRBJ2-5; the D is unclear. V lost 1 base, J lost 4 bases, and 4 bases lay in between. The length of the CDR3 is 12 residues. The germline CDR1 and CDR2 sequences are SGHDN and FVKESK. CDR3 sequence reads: CASSQVPETQYF. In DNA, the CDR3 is TGTGCCAGCAGCCAAGTTCCAGAGACCCAGTACTTC. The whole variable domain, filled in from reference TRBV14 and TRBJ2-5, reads EAGVTQFPSHSVIEKGQTVTLRCDPISGHDNLYWYRRVMGKEIKFLLHFVKESKQDESGMPNNRFLAERTGGTYSTLKVQPAELEDSGVYFCASSQVPETQYFGPGTRLLVL.

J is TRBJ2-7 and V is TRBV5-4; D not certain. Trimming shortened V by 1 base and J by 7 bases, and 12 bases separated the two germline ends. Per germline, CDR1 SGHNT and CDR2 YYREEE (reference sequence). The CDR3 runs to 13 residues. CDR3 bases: TGTGCCAGCAGCTTGTTAGGCTCCCTGGAGCAGTACTTC. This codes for CASSLLGSLEQYF.

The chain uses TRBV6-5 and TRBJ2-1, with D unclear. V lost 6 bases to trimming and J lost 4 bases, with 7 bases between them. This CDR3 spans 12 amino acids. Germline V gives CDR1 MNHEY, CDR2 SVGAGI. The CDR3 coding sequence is TGTGCCAGCAGCCTCGCTTACAATGAGCAGTTCTTC. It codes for CASSLAYNEQFF.